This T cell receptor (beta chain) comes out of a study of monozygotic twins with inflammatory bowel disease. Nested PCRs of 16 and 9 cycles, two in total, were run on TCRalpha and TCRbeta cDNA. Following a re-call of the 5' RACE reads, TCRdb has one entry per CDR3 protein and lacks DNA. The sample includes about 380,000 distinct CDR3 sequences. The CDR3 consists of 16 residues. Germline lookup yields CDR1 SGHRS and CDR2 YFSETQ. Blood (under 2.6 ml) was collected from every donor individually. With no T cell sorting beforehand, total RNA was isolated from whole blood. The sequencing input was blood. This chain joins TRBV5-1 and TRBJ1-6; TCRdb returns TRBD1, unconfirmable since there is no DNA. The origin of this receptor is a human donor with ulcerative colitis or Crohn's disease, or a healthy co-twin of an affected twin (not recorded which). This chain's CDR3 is CASSLEGRERGSPLHF.